This T cell receptor (beta chain) was found in a study of OX40 agonist ivuxolimab in advanced cancers. The method was immunoSEQ multiplex PCR; TCRdb's version includes in-frame clones alone and lacks a portion of them. The repertoire consists of about 78,000 clones, with less than 90% occurring once and the leading ten covering less than 2.5%. Germline CDR1 is MNHEY and CDR2 is SVGAGI. The CDR3 spans 13 residues. V shed 5 bases and J shed 8 bases, with 12 bases lying between them. This TCR was sampled from an adult with an advanced solid tumor such as melanoma, head and neck, liver or kidney cancer. Specimen: CD4+ or CD8+ T cells sorted from blood, collected in a trial of the OX40 agonist ivuxolimab. This chain uses TRBV6-5 with TRBJ2-2, with D possibly TRBD2 on 6 matching bases. CDR3 amino acids: CASSRGEDGELFF. As DNA, the CDR3 is TGTGCCAGCAGTCGAGGGGAGGATGGGGAGCTGTTTTTT.